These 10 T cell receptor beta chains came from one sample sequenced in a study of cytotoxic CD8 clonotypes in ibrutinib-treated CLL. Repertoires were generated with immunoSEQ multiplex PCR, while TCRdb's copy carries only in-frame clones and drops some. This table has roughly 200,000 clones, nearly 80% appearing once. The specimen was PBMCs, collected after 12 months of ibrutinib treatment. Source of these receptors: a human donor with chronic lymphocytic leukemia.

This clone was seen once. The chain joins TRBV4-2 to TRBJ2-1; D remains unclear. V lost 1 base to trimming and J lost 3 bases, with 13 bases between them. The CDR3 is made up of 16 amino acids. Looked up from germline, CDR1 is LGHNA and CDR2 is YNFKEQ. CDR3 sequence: CASSQVVRNFYNEQFF. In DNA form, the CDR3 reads TGTGCCAGCAGCCAAGTCGTGAGGAACTTCTACAATGAGCAGTTCTTC.

The CDR3 sequence: CASSQAGTGGVETQYF. The CDR3 DNA reads as TGCGCCAGCAGCCAAGCAGGGACAGGGGGCGTTGAGACCCAGTACTTC. The chain combines TRBV4-1 with TRBJ2-5; 12 bases align to TRBD1. Per the germline V gene, CDR1 is MGHRA and CDR2 is YSYEKL. This CDR3 has 16 residues. V trimming: 1 base; J trimming: 5 bases; junction bases outside the gene matches: 5.

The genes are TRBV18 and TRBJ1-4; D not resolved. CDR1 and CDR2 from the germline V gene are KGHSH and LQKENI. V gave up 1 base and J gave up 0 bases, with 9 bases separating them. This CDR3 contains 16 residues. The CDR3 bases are TGTGCCAGCTCACCACGAGTCGATGCAACTAATGAAAAACTGTTTTTT. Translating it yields CASSPRVDATNEKLFF.

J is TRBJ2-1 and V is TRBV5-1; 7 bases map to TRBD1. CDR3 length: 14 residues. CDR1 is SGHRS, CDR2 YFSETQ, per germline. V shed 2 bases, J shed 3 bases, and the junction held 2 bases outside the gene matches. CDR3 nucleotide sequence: TGCGCCAGCAGCTTTGGACAGGACTACAATGAGCAGTTCTTC. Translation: CASSFGQDYNEQFF.

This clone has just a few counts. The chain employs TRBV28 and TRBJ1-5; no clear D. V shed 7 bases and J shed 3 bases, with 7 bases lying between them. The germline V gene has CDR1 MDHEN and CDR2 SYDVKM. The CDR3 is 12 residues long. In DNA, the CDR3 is TGTGCCAGCAACAGAATCAATCAGCCCCAGCATTTT. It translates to CASNRINQPQHF.

The CDR3 bases are TGTGCCAGCAGCCAAGATTTACAGGGGCTTGGCTACACCTTC. The encoded protein is CASSQDLQGLGYTF. The chain carries TRBV14 and TRBJ1-2; 7 bases agree with TRBD1. The V segment lost 0 bases and the J segment 7 bases; nucleotides outside the gene matches: 5. Germline V lookup: CDR1 SGHDN, CDR2 FVKESK. The CDR3 totals 14 residues.

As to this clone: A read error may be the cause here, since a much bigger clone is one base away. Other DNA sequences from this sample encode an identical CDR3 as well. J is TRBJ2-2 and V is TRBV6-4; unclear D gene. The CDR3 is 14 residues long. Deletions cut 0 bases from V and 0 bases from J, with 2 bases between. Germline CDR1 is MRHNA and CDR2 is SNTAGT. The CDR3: CASSDSTNTGELFF. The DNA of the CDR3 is TGTGCCAGCAGTGACTCGACGAACACCGGGGAGCTGTTTTTT.

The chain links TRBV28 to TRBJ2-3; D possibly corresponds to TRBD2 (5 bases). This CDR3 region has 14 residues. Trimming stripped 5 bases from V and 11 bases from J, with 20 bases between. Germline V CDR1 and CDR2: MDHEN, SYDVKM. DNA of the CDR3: TGTGCCAGCAGTCCCGGCGGGTTACCCCTGCAGCAGTATTTT. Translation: CASSPGGLPLQQYF.

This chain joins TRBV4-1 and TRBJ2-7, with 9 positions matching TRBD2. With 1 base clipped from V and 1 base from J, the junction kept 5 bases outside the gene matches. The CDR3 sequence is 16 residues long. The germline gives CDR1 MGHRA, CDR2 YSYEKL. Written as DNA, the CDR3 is TGCGCCAGCAGCCAAGGAGCGGGGGGTGGGTCCTACGAGCAGTACTTC. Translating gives CASSQGAGGGSYEQYF.

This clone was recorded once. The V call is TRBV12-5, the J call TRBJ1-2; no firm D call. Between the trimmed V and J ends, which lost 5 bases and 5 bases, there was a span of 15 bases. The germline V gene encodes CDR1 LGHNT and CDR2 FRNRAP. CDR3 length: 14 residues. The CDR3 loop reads CASGRSAGGYGYTF. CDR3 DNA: TGTGCTAGTGGTCGTTCCGCAGGTGGATATGGCTACACCTTC. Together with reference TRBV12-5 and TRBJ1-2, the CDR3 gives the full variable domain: DARVTQTPRHKVTEMGQEVTMRCQPILGHNTVFWYRQTMMQGLELLAYFRNRAPLDDSGMPKDRFSAEMPDATLATLKIQPSEPRDSAVYFCASGRSAGGYGYTFGSGTRLTVV.